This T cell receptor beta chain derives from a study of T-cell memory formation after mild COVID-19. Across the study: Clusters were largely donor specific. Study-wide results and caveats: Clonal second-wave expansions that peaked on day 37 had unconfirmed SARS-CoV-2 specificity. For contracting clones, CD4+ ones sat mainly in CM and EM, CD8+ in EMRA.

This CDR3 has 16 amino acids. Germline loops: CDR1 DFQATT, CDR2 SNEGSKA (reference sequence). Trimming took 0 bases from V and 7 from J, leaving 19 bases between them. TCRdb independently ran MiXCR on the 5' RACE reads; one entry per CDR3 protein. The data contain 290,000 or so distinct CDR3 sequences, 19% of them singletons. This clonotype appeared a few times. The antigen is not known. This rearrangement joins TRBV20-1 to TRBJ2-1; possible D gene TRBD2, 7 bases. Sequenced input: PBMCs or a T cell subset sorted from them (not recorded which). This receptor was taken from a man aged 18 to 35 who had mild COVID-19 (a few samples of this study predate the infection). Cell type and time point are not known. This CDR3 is CSARELGGGARNEQFF. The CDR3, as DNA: TGCAGTGCTAGAGAGCTTGGTGGGGGGGCCAGGAATGAGCAGTTCTTC.